This TCR beta chain is from a study of blood T cells in healthy people across ages. This clonotype was recorded a few times. A J-beta primer mix and a sample-barcoded 5' primer were used in a second PCR of roughly 6 to 11 cycles. TCRdb processed the 5' RACE reads anew with MiXCR; each CDR3 protein has one entry. Counted here are roughly 500,000 distinct CDR3 sequences, 24% occurring once; the ten biggest clones make up 8.7%. The V gene lost 6 bases and the J gene lost 6 bases, with 23 bases spanning the gap. The CDR3 totals 16 residues. The germline V gene encodes CDR1 MGHDK and CDR2 SYGVNS. These records were also assigned to another study, of T cells of mothers and their children. That work contributes: The study sampled a few healthy Caucasian mothers and their six children. All RNA that had been extracted was used for cDNA synthesis at approximately 1.5 ug per 15 ul.

The chain couples TRBV25-1 to TRBJ2-5; D might be TRBD1 or TRBD2, each matching 6 bases. This TCR derives from a boy between 5 and 17 years old in good health. Sequencing was carried out using blood. The CDR3 region has the DNA TGTGCCAGCAGCGCCGGGTGGAAGGGGGGCGCAAAGACCCAGTACTTC. Translation: CASSAGWKGGAKTQYF.